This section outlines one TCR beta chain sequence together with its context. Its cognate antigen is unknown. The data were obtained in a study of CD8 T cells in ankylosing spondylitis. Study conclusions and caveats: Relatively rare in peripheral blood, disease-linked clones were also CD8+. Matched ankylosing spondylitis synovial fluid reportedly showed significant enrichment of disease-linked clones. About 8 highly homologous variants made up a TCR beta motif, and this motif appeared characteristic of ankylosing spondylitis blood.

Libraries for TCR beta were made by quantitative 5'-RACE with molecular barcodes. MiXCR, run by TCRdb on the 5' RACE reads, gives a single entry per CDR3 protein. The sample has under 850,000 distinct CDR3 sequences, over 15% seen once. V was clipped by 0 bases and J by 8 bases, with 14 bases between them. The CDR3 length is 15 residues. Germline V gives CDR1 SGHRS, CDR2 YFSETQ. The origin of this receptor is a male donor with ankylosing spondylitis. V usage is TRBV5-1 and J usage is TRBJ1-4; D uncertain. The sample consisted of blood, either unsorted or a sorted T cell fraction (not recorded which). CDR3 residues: CASSLGTRSEEKLFF. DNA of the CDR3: TGCGCCAGCAGCTTGGGAACAAGGTCCGAAGAAAAACTGTTTTTT.